The clone carrying this T cell receptor beta chain was seen once. The data are from a study of blood T cell repertoires in COVID-19. Study overall: Spain, Italy and the United States supplied samples that represented acute and convalescent COVID-19. PBMCs, B-cell-depleted T cells, or T cells provided the cDNA or gDNA that made up the material.

V was clipped by 2 bases and J by 0 bases, with 11 bases between them. In germline, CDR1 is SEHNR, CDR2 FQNEAQ (reference sequence). The CDR3 consists of 15 residues. As processed by the authors: Amplification of reference gene primers provided the estimated nucleated cell counts. TCRdb keeps only in-frame clones here, not all; method: immunoSEQ multiplex PCR. The V and J calls and clone size are taken from that table; D and trimming were inferred from the DNA. This table holds 250,000 to 350,000 clones, almost 90% found once. Seattle patients were enrolled while actively infected and followed longitudinally.

The V and J genes are TRBV7-9 and TRBJ2-7, with D tentatively TRBD2 (6 bases). This clonotype was obtained from a woman aged 30 to 39 with COVID-19, enrolled during active disease. The sequenced material came from peripheral blood. CDR3 nucleotides: TGTGCCAGCAGCTTATCGGAGGGAATCTCCTACGAGCAGTACTTC. This translates into CASSLSEGISYEQYF.